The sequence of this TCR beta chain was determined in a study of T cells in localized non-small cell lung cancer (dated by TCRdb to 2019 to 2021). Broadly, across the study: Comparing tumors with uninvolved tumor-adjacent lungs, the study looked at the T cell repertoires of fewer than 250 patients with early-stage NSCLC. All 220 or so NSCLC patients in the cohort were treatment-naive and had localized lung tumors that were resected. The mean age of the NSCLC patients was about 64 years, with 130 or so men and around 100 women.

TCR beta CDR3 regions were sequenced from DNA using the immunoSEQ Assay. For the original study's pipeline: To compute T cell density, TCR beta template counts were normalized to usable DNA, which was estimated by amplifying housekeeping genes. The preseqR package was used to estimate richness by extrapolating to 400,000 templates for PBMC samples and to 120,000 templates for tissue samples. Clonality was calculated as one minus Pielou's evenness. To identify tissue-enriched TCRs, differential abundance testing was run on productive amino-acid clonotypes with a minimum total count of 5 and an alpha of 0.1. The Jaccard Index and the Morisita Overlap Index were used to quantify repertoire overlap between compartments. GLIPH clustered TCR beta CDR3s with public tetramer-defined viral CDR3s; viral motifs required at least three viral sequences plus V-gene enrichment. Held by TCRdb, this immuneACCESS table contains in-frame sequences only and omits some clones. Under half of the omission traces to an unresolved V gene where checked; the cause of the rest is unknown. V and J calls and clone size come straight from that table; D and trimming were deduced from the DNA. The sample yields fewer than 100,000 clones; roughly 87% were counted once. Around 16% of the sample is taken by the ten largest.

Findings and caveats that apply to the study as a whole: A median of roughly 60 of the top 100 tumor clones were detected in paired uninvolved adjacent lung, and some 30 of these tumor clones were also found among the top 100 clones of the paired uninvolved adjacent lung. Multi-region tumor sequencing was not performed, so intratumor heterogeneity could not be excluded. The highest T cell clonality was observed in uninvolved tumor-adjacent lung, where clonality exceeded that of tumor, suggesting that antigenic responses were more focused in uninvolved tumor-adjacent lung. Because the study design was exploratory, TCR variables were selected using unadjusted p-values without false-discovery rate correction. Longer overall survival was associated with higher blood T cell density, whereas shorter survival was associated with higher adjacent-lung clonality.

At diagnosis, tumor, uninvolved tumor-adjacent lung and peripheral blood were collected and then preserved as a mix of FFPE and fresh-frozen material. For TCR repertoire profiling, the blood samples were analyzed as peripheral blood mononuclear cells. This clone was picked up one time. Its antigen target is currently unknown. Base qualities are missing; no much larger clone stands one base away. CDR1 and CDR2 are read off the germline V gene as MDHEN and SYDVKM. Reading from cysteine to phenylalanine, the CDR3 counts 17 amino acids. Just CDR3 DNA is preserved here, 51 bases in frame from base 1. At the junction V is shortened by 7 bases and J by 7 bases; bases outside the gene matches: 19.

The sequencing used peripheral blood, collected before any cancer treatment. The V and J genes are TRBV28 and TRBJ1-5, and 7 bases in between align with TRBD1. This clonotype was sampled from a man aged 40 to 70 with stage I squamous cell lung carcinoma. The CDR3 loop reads CASIQGGPWLLRQPQHF. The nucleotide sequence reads TGTGCCAGCATCCAGGGGGGGCCCTGGCTCCTACGGCAGCCCCAGCATTTT.